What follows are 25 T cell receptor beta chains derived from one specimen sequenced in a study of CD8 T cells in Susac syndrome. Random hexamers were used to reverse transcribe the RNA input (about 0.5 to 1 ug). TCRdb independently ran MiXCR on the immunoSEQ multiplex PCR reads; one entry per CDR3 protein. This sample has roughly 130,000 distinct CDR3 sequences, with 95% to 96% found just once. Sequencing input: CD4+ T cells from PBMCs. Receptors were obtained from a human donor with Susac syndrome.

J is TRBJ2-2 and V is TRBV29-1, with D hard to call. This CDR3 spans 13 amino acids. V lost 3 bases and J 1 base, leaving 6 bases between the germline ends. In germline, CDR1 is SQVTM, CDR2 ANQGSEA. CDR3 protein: CSVEEQNTGELFF. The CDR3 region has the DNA TGCAGCGTTGAGGAACAGAACACCGGGGAGCTGTTTTTT.

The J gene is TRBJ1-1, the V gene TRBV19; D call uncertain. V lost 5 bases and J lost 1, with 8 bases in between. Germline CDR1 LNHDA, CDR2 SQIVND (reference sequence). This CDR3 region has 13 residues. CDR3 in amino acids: CASSYSKNTEAFF. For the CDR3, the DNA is TGTGCCAGTAGTTACAGCAAGAACACTGAAGCTTTCTTT.

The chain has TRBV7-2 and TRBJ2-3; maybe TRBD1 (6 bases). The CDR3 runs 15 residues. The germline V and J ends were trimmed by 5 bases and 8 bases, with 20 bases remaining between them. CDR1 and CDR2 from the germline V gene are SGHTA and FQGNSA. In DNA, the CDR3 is TGTGCCAGCAGCCAATCTAGGACAGCCTGGGGTACGCAGTATTTT. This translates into CASSQSRTAWGTQYF.

The CDR3 bases are TGCAGTGCTACAGGTATTCCCCGGAACACTGAAGCTTTCTTT. Residues: CSATGIPRNTEAFF. J is TRBJ1-1 and V is TRBV20-1, with D unresolved. CDR1 and CDR2 (germline): DFQATT, SNEGSKA (reference sequence). CDR3 length: 14 amino acids. The germline V and J ends were trimmed by 4 bases and 1 base, with 13 bases remaining between them.

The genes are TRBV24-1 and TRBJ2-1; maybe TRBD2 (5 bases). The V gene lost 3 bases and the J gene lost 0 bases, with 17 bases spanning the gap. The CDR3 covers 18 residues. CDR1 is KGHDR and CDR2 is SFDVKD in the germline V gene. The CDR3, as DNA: TGTGCCACCAGTGATCCTGTCCTTCCCGGAGGCTCCTACAATGAGCAGTTCTTC. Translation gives CATSDPVLPGGSYNEQFF.

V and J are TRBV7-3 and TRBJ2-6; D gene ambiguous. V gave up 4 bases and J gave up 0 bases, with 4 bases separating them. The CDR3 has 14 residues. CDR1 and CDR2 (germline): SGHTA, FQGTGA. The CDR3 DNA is TGTGCCAGCAGCTCGTACTCTGGGGCCAACGTCCTGACTTTC. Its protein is CASSSYSGANVLTF.

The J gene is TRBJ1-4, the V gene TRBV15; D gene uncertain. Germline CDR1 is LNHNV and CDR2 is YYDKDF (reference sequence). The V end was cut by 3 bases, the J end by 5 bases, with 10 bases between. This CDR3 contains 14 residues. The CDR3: CATSRAIQNEKLFF. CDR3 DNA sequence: TGTGCCACCAGCAGGGCGATCCAGAATGAAAAACTGTTTTTT.

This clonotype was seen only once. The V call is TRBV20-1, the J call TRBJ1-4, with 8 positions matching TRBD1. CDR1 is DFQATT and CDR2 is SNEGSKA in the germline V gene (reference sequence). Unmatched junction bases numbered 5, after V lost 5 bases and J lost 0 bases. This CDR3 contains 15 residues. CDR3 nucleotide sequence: TGCAGTGCTCCCGGGACAGGTTCAACTAATGAAAAACTGTTTTTT. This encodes CSAPGTGSTNEKLFF.

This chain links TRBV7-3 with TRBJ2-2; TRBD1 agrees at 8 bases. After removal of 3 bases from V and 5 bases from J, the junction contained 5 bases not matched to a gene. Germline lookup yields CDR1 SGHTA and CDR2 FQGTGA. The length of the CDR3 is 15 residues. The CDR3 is CASSFGQGSTGELFF. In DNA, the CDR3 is TGTGCCAGCAGCTTTGGACAGGGCTCGACCGGGGAGCTGTTTTTT. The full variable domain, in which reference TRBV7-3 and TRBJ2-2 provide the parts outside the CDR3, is GAGVSQTPSNKVTEKGKYVELRCDPISGHTALYWYRQSLGQGPEFLIYFQGTGAADDSGLPNDRFFAVRPEGSVSTLKIQRTERGDSAVYLCASSFGQGSTGELFFGEGSRLTVL.

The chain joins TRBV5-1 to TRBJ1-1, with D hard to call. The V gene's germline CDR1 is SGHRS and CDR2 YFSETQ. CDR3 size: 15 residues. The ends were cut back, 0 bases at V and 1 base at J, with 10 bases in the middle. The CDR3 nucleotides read TGCGCCAGCAGCTTGGTCCTGGAGGGGAACACTGAAGCTTTCTTT. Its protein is CASSLVLEGNTEAFF.

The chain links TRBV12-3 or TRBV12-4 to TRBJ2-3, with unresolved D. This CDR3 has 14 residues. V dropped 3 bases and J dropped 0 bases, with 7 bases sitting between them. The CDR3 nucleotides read TGTGCCAGCAGTTTCACACTTAGCACAGATACGCAGTATTTT. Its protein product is CASSFTLSTDTQYF.

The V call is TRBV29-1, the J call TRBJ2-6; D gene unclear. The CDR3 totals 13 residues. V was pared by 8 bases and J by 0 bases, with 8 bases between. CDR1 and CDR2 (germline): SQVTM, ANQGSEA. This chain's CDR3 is CSSLGSGANVLTF. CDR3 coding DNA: TGCAGCTCCCTAGGCTCTGGGGCCAACGTCCTGACTTTC. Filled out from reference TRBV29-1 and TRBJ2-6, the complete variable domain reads SAVISQKPSRDICQRGTSLTIQCQVDSQVTMMFWYRQQPGQSLTLIATANQGSEATYESGFVIDKFPISRPNLTFSTLTVSNMSPEDSSIYLCSSLGSGANVLTFGAGSRLTVL.

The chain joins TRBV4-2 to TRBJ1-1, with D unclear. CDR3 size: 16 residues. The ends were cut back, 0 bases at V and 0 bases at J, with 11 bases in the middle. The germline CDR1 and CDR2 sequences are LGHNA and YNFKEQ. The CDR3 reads CASSQEEWQLNTEAFF. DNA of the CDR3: TGTGCCAGCAGCCAAGAGGAGTGGCAGTTGAACACTGAAGCTTTCTTT.

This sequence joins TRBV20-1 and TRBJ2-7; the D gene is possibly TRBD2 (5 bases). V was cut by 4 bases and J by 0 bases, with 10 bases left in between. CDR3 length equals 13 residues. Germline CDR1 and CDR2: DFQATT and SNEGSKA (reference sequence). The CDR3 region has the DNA TGCAGTGCTACGTTGGGAGCCTCCTACGAGCAGTACTTC. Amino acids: CSATLGASYEQYF.

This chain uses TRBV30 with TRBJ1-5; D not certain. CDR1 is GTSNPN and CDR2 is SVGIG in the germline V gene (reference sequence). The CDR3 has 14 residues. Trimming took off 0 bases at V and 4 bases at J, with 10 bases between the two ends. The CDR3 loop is CAWSVGVLNQPQHF. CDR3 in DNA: TGTGCCTGGAGTGTTGGGGTCTTGAATCAGCCCCAGCATTTT.

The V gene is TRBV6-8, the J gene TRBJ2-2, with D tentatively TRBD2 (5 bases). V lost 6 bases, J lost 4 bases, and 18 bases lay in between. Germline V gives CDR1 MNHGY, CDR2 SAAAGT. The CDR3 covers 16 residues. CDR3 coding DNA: TGTGCCAGCAGCTATGGCGGGCCCGAGACCACCGGGGAGCTGTTTTTT. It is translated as CASSYGGPETTGELFF.

CDR3 coding DNA: TGTGCCAGCAGCCATGGGTACGAGCAGTACTTC. Protein sequence: CASSHGYEQYF. J is TRBJ2-7 and V is TRBV3-1; no reliable D call. CDR3 length: 11 amino acids. The germline CDR1 and CDR2 sequences are LGHDT and YNNKEL (reference sequence). V shed 3 bases and J shed 4 bases, with 4 bases lying between them.

The CDR3 sequence: CSARKIGDTQYF. The CDR3 region has the DNA TGCAGTGCTAGAAAGATCGGAGATACGCAGTATTTT. The rearrangement links TRBV20-1 to TRBJ2-3, with unresolved D. The CDR3 covers 12 residues. Germline CDR1 reads DFQATT; CDR2 reads SNEGSKA (reference sequence). The V and J ends lost 2 bases and 5 bases respectively, with 8 bases between them.

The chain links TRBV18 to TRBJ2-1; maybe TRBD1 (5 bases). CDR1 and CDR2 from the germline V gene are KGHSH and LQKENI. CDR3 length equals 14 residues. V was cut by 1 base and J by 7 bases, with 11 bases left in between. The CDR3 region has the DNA TGTGCCAGCTCACCACTTCAGGGCACAAATGAGCAGTTCTTC. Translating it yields CASSPLQGTNEQFF.

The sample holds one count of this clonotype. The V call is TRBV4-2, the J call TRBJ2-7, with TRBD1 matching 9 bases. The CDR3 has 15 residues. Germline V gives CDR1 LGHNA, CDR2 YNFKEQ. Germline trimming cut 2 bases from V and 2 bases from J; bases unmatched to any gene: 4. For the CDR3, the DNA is TGTGCCAGCAGCCAACCGGGACAGGGCGCCTACGAGCAGTACTTC. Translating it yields CASSQPGQGAYEQYF.

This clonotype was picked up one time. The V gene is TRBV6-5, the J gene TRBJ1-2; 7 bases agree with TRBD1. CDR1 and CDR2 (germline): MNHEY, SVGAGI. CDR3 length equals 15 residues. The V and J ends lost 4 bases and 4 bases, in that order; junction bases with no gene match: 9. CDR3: CASSSRDSAFYGYTF. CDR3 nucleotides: TGTGCCAGCAGTTCCCGGGACAGCGCCTTCTATGGCTACACCTTC.

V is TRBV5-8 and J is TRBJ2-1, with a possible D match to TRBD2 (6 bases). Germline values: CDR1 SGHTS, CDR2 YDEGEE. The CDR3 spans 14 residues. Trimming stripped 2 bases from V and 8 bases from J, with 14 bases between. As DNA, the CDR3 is TGTGCCAGCAGCTTTGACGGGAGTCGTCATGAGCAGTTCTTC. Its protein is CASSFDGSRHEQFF.

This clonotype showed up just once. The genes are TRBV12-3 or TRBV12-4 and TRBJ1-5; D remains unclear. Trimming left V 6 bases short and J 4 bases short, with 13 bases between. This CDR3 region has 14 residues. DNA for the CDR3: TGTGCCAGCAGCTCAGGAGGACCGAATCAGCCCCAGCATTTT. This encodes CASSSGGPNQPQHF.

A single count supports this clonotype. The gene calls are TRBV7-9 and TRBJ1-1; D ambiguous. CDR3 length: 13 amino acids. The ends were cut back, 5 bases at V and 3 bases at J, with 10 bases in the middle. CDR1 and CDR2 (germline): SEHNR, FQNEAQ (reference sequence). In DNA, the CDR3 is TGTGCCAGCAGCCGACGGGCGGACACTGAAGCTTTCTTT. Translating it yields CASSRRADTEAFF.

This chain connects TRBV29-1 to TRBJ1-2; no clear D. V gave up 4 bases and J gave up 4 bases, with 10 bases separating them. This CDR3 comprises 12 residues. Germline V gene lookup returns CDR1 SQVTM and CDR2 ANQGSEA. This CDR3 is CSVAVEFYGYTF. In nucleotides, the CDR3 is TGCAGCGTTGCAGTAGAATTCTATGGCTACACCTTC.